The 31 T cell receptor beta chains in this list originate from one sample, sequenced in a study of blood T cell repertoires in COVID-19. TCRdb's table, derived via immunoSEQ multiplex PCR, lists solely in-frame clones and lacks some. Of hundreds of thousands of clones listed, over 80% are singletons. The sequencing sample was made of PBMCs or T cells enriched from blood (not recorded which). The source is a woman aged 18-29 years who had recovered from COVID-19.

V usage is TRBV5-6 and J usage is TRBJ1-2; 7 bases align to TRBD1. The CDR3 runs to 14 residues. Germline CDR1 and CDR2: SGHDT and YYEEEE. J lost 0 bases, V lost 3 bases, and 2 bases had no gene match. CDR3: CASSSQGTNYGYTF. CDR3 in DNA: TGTGCCAGCAGCTCACAGGGGACTAACTATGGCTACACCTTC.

The J gene is TRBJ1-2, the V gene TRBV5-1; 9 bases match TRBD1. Unmatched junction bases numbered 7, after V lost 5 bases and J lost 8 bases. The CDR3 spans 13 residues. CDR1 SGHRS and CDR2 YFSETQ come from the germline V gene. The CDR3 is CASRGGQGNGYTF. The CDR3 nucleotides are TGCGCCAGCAGGGGCGGACAGGGGAACGGCTACACCTTC.

V and J are TRBV24-1 and TRBJ1-2, with 7 bases that match TRBD1. This CDR3 is 15 amino acids long. CDR1 and CDR2 (germline): KGHDR, SFDVKD. J lost 7 bases, V lost 4 bases, and 11 bases had no gene match. This CDR3 reads CATSDYQTGFSGYTF. CDR3 DNA: TGTGCCACCAGTGACTACCAGACAGGGTTCAGTGGCTACACCTTC.

J is TRBJ1-5 and V is TRBV2; D is uncertain. V dropped 5 bases and J dropped 8 bases, with 13 bases sitting between them. This CDR3 is 13 amino acids long. The V gene's germline CDR1 is SNHLY and CDR2 FYNNEI. CDR3 residues: CASSLTSREPQHF. CDR3 nucleotide sequence: TGTGCCAGCAGTTTAACTTCGAGAGAGCCCCAGCATTTT.

V usage is TRBV5-6 and J usage is TRBJ2-2, with 8 nucleotides matching TRBD2. Germline CDR1 reads SGHDT; CDR2 reads YYEEEE. This CDR3 has 16 residues. The V gene end was trimmed by 4 bases and the J gene end by 4 bases; junction bases not matched to a gene: 9. The CDR3 loop reads CASSPKSGRGTGELFF. The DNA of the CDR3 is TGTGCCAGCAGCCCCAAGAGCGGGAGAGGCACCGGGGAGCTGTTTTTT. Full variable domain (outside the CDR3, taken from reference TRBV5-6 and TRBJ2-2): DAGVTQSPTHLIKTRGQQVTLRCSPKSGHDTVSWYQQALGQGPQFIFQYYEEEERQRGNFPDRFSGHQFPNYSSELNVNALLLGDSALYLCASSPKSGRGTGELFFGEGSRLTVL.

This chain joins TRBV4-2 and TRBJ2-1; D remains ambiguous. V lost 0 bases and J 2 bases, leaving 8 bases between the germline ends. The CDR3 is made up of 15 amino acids. Germline-derived CDR1 and CDR2 are LGHNA and YNFKEQ. The DNA for the CDR3 is TGTGCCAGCAGCCAAGAAGAGGTCACCTACAATGAGCAGTTCTTC. Translating gives CASSQEEVTYNEQFF.

The genes are TRBV11-3 and TRBJ2-2; maybe TRBD2 (5 bases). CDR1 is SGHNT and CDR2 is YENEEA in the germline V gene. V lost 1 base to trimming and J lost 4 bases, with 7 bases between them. CDR3 length: 14 amino acids. The CDR3 DNA follows: TGTGCCAGCAGCTTAGTTCGGGGCACCGGGGAGCTGTTTTTT. It translates to CASSLVRGTGELFF.

This chain uses TRBV6-2 or TRBV6-3 with TRBJ2-7, with D perhaps TRBD1 (6 bases). CDR1 MNHEY and CDR2 SVGEGT come from the germline V gene. This CDR3 has 11 residues. Trimming took 5 bases from V and 8 from J, leaving 10 bases between them. This chain's CDR3 is CASSRDTKQYF. Here the CDR3 DNA reads TGTGCCAGCAGTCGGGACACCAAGCAGTACTTC.

This sequence joins TRBV24-1 and TRBJ1-5, with D perhaps matching TRBD1 (5 bases). The germline V and J ends were trimmed by 2 bases and 4 bases, with 17 bases remaining between them. The CDR3 has 17 amino acids. In germline, CDR1 is KGHDR, CDR2 SFDVKD. CDR3 loop: CATSDCVGQTRNQPQHF. As DNA, the CDR3 is TGTGCCACCAGTGATTGTGTGGGGCAGACTAGGAATCAGCCCCAGCATTTT.

V gene TRBV7-9 combines with J gene TRBJ2-5; 8 nucleotides agree with TRBD1. The J segment lost 1 base and the V segment lost 5 bases, leaving 3 bases of the junction unmatched. Germline values: CDR1 SEHNR, CDR2 FQNEAQ (reference sequence). This CDR3 comprises 14 residues. This chain's CDR3 is CASSPDRVQETQYF. The CDR3 coding sequence is TGTGCCAGCAGCCCGGACAGGGTCCAAGAGACCCAGTACTTC. The variable domain in full, completed from reference TRBV7-9 and TRBJ2-5, reads DTGVSQNPRHKITKRGQNVTFRCDPISEHNRLYWYRQTLGQGPEFLTYFQNEAQLEKSRLLSDRFSAERPKGSFSTLEIQRTEQGDSAMYLCASSPDRVQETQYFGPGTRLLVL.

V is TRBV14 and J is TRBJ2-3; 11 bases are a match to TRBD1. Germline V gives CDR1 SGHDN, CDR2 FVKESK. The trim removed 0 bases at V and 2 bases at J, leaving 4 bases unmatched. This CDR3 is built from 17 residues. The DNA for the CDR3 is TGTGCCAGCAGCCAAGAGGACAGGGGGCGGGTCACAGATACGCAGTATTTT. This encodes CASSQEDRGRVTDTQYF.

This chain links TRBV28 with TRBJ1-2; 7 bases agree with TRBD1. Unmatched junction bases numbered 11, after V lost 8 bases and J lost 8 bases. The CDR3 runs 13 residues. Germline values: CDR1 MDHEN, CDR2 SYDVKM. DNA of the CDR3: TGTGCCAGCTGCTCGGAGGGGGCGAGGGGCTACACCTTC. Its protein is CASCSEGARGYTF.

This chain connects TRBV7-2 to TRBJ1-5; possibly TRBD1 for D (5 bases). Germline V gene data show CDR1 as SGHTA and CDR2 as FQGNSA. Trimming left V 4 bases short and J 4 bases short, with 17 bases between. This CDR3 is 16 amino acids long. The CDR3 region is CASSSGRGGSNQPQHF. The CDR3 nucleotides are TGTGCCAGCAGCTCCGGGCGGGGGGGTTCGAATCAGCCCCAGCATTTT.

The V gene is TRBV7-9, the J gene TRBJ2-7; D might be TRBD1 or TRBD2, each matching 6 bases. CDR3 length: 15 residues. The germline V gene encodes CDR1 SEHNR and CDR2 FQNEAQ (reference sequence). The V end was cut by 5 bases, the J end by 3 bases, with 17 bases between. The DNA of the CDR3 is TGTGCCAGCAGCAGGGGGGACACACGAAACTACGAGCAGTACTTC. It is translated as CASSRGDTRNYEQYF.

CDR3 in amino acids: CASSEGVNTEAFF. In nucleotides, the CDR3 is TGCGCCAGCAGTGAAGGGGTGAACACTGAAGCTTTCTTT. The genes are TRBV10-2 and TRBJ1-1; maybe TRBD1 (5 bases). The CDR3 is 13 amino acids. CDR1 is WSHSY, CDR2 SAAADI, per germline. Trimming cost V 3 bases and J 0 bases, with 5 bases left between them.

The CDR3 sequence is CASSHFVAGGPGNEQFF. In DNA, the CDR3 is TGTGCCAGCAGTCACTTCGTAGCGGGGGGGCCCGGGAATGAGCAGTTCTTC. The chain uses TRBV6-2 or TRBV6-3 and TRBJ2-1; 11 bases are a match to TRBD2. The V gene end was trimmed by 5 bases and the J gene end by 7 bases; junction bases not matched to a gene: 13. Germline CDR1 reads MNHEY; CDR2 reads SVGEGT. The CDR3 loop spans 17 amino acids.

V usage is TRBV19 and J usage is TRBJ1-1, with D maybe TRBD1 (5 bases). Per germline, CDR1 LNHDA and CDR2 SQIVND (reference sequence). With 7 bases removed from V and 10 bases from J, the gap between germline ends came to 25 bases. The CDR3 spans 15 residues. The CDR3 DNA sequence: TGTGCCAGTAAGGATGGTTTTTTGAACCAGGGAAGAGCTTTCTTT. This codes for CASKDGFLNQGRAFF.

The V gene is TRBV28, the J gene TRBJ2-7; 9 nucleotides match TRBD2. Germline V gene lookup returns CDR1 MDHEN and CDR2 SYDVKM. J was trimmed by 1 base and V by 6 bases; bases with no gene match: 7. The CDR3 extends over 15 amino acids. CDR3 nucleotide sequence: TGTGCCAGCAGGTCGACTAGCGGCTATTCCTACGAGCAGTACTTC. This gives the protein CASRSTSGYSYEQYF.

Only one count was recorded for this clone. The rearrangement joins TRBV18 to TRBJ1-1; 9 positions agree with TRBD1. CDR3 length equals 13 residues. Losses at the gene ends were 7 bases for V and 4 bases for J; bases not matched to a gene: 4. Germline-derived CDR1 and CDR2 are KGHSH and LQKENI. CDR3 in DNA: TGTGCCAGCTTAAGGGACAGGGCCACTGAAGCTTTCTTT. It translates to CASLRDRATEAFF.

The CDR3 DNA sequence: TGTGCCAGCAGTGAATCAAGACAGGTCGCTGGGGCCAACGTCCTGACTTTC. It codes for CASSESRQVAGANVLTF. The V and J genes are TRBV28 and TRBJ2-6; maybe TRBD1 (6 bases). Germline CDR1 reads MDHEN; CDR2 reads SYDVKM. CDR3 length: 17 amino acids. V shed 5 bases and J shed 2 bases, with 16 bases lying between them.

The V gene is TRBV7-9, the J gene TRBJ2-7; D is unclear. Germline lookup yields CDR1 SEHNR and CDR2 FQNEAQ (reference sequence). The CDR3 spans 12 residues. V lost 2 bases and J 2 bases, leaving 4 bases between the germline ends. The CDR3 nucleotides read TGTGCCAGCAGCTTATCCACCTACGAGCAGTACTTC. Protein: CASSLSTYEQYF.

This chain links TRBV5-1 with TRBJ1-3, with D perhaps matching TRBD1 (5 bases). Trimming shortened V by 5 bases and J by 2 bases, and 8 bases separated the two germline ends. This CDR3 spans 13 amino acids. The germline V gene encodes CDR1 SGHRS and CDR2 YFSETQ. The CDR3 coding sequence is TGCGCCAGCAGTCAGGGCACTGGAAACACCATATATTTT. Its protein is CASSQGTGNTIYF.

This chain links TRBV28 with TRBJ1-2, with D unresolved. Deletions cut 6 bases from V and 0 bases from J, with 23 bases between. The CDR3 length is 18 residues. Germline loops: CDR1 MDHEN, CDR2 SYDVKM. CDR3 region: CASSPVEGSLKANYGYTF. CDR3 DNA sequence: TGTGCCAGCAGCCCCGTGGAGGGCTCCTTAAAAGCTAACTATGGCTACACCTTC.

This chain connects TRBV28 to TRBJ2-7, with D perhaps matching TRBD2 (6 bases). The CDR3 has 17 residues. The V end lost 7 bases, the J end lost 0 bases, and 22 bases lay between the germline ends. The germline V gene encodes CDR1 MDHEN and CDR2 SYDVKM. The CDR3: CASTLTSGTYSSYEQYF. The CDR3 coding sequence is TGTGCCAGCACCCTAACATCCGGGACTTATAGCTCCTACGAGCAGTACTTC.

This chain joins TRBV7-9 and TRBJ2-5; 7 bases agree with TRBD2. V lost 1 base, J lost 2 bases, and 7 bases stayed unmatched. Looked up from germline, CDR1 is SEHNR and CDR2 is FQNEAQ (reference sequence). There are 16 residues in the CDR3. CDR3 sequence (DNA): TGTGCCAGCAGCTTAGGTCCGGCGGGGGTTCAAGAGACCCAGTACTTC. Amino acids: CASSLGPAGVQETQYF.

This chain connects TRBV27 to TRBJ2-7, with 7 positions matching TRBD2. This CDR3 contains 15 residues. The germline CDR1 and CDR2 sequences are MNHEY and SMNVEV (reference sequence). V trimming: 3 bases; J trimming: 2 bases; junction bases outside the gene matches: 7. The CDR3 here is CASSFWEGSTYEQYF. The CDR3 bases are TGTGCCAGCAGTTTTTGGGAGGGCAGCACCTACGAGCAGTACTTC.

A word on this clone: At one boundary the junction diverges from the germline segment, which might be a read error. This rearrangement joins TRBV2 to TRBJ2-2, with D hard to call. Germline CDR1 is SNHLY and CDR2 is FYNNEI. The length of the CDR3 is 16 residues. This CDR3 reads CASRVHLTENPGELFF. The CDR3 DNA reads as TGTGCCAGCAGGGTCCACCTCACCGAGAACCCCGGGGAGCTGTTTTTT.

The chain carries TRBV5-6 and TRBJ1-2; D unresolved. V dropped 7 bases and J dropped 1 base, with 14 bases sitting between them. CDR1 and CDR2 from the germline V gene are SGHDT and YYEEEE. The CDR3 contains 14 residues. This CDR3 is CASCRRGVNYGYTF. CDR3 coding DNA: TGTGCCAGCTGCCGCCGAGGAGTTAACTATGGCTACACCTTC.

The gene calls are TRBV5-4 and TRBJ2-6; the D gene could be TRBD1 or TRBD2 (6 bases each). Germline V gene sequence: CDR1 SGHNT, CDR2 YYREEE (reference sequence). V was pared by 4 bases and J by 3 bases, with 11 bases between. The CDR3 contains 15 residues. The CDR3 nucleotides are TGTGCCAGCAGCCTGGAGGGGGTTGGGGCCAACGTCCTGACTTTC. Translating it yields CASSLEGVGANVLTF.

V usage is TRBV10-3 and J usage is TRBJ1-6, with D possibly matching TRBD1 (6 bases). Trimming took 3 bases from V and 0 from J, leaving 12 bases between them. In germline, CDR1 is ENHRY, CDR2 SYGVKD. The CDR3 is 17 residues long. Written as DNA, the CDR3 is TGTGCCATCAGTGACAGGGACAAAAGCTCCTATAATTCACCCCTCCACTTT. Translated: CAISDRDKSSYNSPLHF.

V gene TRBV11-2 combines with J gene TRBJ2-7; no clear D gene. Germline CDR1 SGHAT, CDR2 FQNNGV. The V and J ends lost 2 bases and 3 bases respectively, with 8 bases between them. CDR3 length: 13 residues. CDR3 in amino acids: CASSLLYGYEQYF. CDR3 in DNA: TGTGCCAGCAGCTTATTATACGGCTACGAGCAGTACTTC.